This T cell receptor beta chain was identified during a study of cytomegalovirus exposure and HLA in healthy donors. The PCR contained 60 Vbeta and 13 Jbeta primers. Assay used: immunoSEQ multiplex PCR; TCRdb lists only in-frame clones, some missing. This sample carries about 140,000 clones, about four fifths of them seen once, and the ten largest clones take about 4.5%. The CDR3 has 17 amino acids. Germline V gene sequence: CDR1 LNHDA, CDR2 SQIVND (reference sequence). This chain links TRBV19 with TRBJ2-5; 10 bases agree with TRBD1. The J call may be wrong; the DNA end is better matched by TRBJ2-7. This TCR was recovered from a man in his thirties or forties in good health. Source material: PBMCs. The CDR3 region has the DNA TGTGCCAGTAGTATAGGGGGTTCCGGACAGGGGGTCTACGAGCAGTACTTC. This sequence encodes CASSIGGSGQGVYEQYF.